The clone carrying this TCR beta chain was found a few times. The antigen is not known. MiXCR, run by TCRdb on the 5' RACE reads, gives a single entry per CDR3 protein. The sample includes 300,000 to 400,000 distinct CDR3 sequences, under 14% seen only once; the top ten take about 10%. This sample is part of a study of CD8 T cells in ankylosing spondylitis. The germline V gene has CDR1 MNHEY and CDR2 SVGEGT. This CDR3 region has 16 residues. The trim removed 0 bases at V and 3 bases at J, leaving 8 bases unmatched. The study's findings and limits: Within matched ankylosing spondylitis synovial fluid, disease-linked clones were reportedly significantly enriched. Earlier authors reported some of these motif variants in reactive arthritis synovial fluid and blood. Peripheral blood samples showed relatively rare disease-linked clones, and these clones were CD8+.

V is TRBV6-2 or TRBV6-3 and J is TRBJ2-7; 7 nucleotides align to TRBD2. The sample consisted of blood, either unsorted or a sorted T cell fraction (not recorded which). The source of this sequence is a female donor with ankylosing spondylitis or in good health (not recorded which). The CDR3 DNA follows: TGTGCCAGCAGTTACTCTCTGGCGGGAGTAATCTACGAGCAGTACTTC. Its protein product is CASSYSLAGVIYEQYF.